This T cell receptor beta chain was obtained from a study of shared clonotypes between healthy human individuals. Here immunoSEQ multiplex PCR was the method, and the copy in TCRdb shows in-frame clones only, minus some. The sample carries 450,000 to 600,000 clones, 70% to 80% recorded once. Points on this clone: The sample contains more than one DNA sequence encoding this CDR3.

The receptor was derived from a woman between 40 and 50 years old in good health. Some clones in this sample may be carry-over from other donors' samples. Input material: PBMCs.

CDR3 in amino acids: CASSPSGKDEQYF. Here the CDR3 DNA reads TGTGCCAGCTCACCCAGCGGTAAGGACGAGCAGTACTTC. The genes are TRBV18 and TRBJ2-7; D may be TRBD2 (5 bases). The CDR3 sequence is 13 residues long. Germline V gene sequence: CDR1 KGHSH, CDR2 LQKENI. V dropped 3 bases and J dropped 5 bases, with 11 bases sitting between them.